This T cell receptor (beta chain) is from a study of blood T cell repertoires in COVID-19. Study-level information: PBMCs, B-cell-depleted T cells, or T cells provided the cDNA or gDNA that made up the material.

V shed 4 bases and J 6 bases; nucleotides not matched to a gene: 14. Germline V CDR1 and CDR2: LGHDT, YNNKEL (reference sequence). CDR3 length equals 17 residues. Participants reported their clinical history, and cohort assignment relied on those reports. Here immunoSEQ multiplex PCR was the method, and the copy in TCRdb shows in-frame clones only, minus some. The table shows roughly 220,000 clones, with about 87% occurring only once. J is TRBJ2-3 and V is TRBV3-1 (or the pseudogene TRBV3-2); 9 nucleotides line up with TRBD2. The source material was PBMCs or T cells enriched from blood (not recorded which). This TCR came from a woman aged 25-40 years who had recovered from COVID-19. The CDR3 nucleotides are TGTGCCAGCAGCCCCAAAGCCCGGCGGGGGGGCCTTGATACGCAGTATTTT. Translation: CASSPKARRGGLDTQYF.